The clone carrying this TCR beta chain was seen repeatedly, ten times or more. The antigen remains undetermined. The data originate from a study of regulatory T cells in long-lasting Graves disease. Time point reported: persistent/refractory GD, antithyroid drugs over 5 years with positive TRAb. From RNA extracted from PBMCs, the TCR library was made. It was American Thyroid Association guidelines that determined Graves' disease diagnosis. Study-wide results and caveats: Among samples with persistent disease, TRBV28, TRBJ1-2 and TRBJ2-5 were favored.

The junction had 8 bases not matched to a gene; V was cut back by 8 bases and J by 6 bases. Germline lookup yields CDR1 SGHAT and CDR2 FQNNGV. CDR3 length: 14 residues. To make TCR beta libraries, researchers used iRepertoire HTBI primers and Arm-PCR of CDR3 regions. MiXCR was run by TCRdb on the multiplex PCR reads, yielding one entry per CDR3 protein. The profile shows around 450,000 distinct CDR3 sequences, about 22% of them singletons. This chain uses TRBV11-2 with TRBJ2-4, with 9 bases fitting TRBD2. The sequence was collected from a female donor with Graves disease. The starting material was peripheral blood mononuclear cells (PBMCs), obtained when the disease was refractory, from a patient treated with antithyroid drugs. The CDR3 DNA reads as TGTGCCAGCGCTAGCGGGGCCGTGGGAAACATTCAGTACTTC. Protein sequence: CASASGAVGNIQYF.